This entry features one T cell receptor (beta chain) sequence. Which antigen it targets is not known. There are no base qualities to consult, and no much larger clone falls within one base. The Qiagen DNeasy kit was used to extract genomic DNA both from unsorted PBMCs and from the negatively selected CD4+ and CD8+ fractions. TCR beta CDR3 regions were subjected to amplification by immunoSEQ multiplex PCR with primers that anneal to V and J segments. A synthetic immune receptor repertoire was used to minimize amplification bias, and any residual bias was removed computationally once sequencing was done. Concerning the study's data processing: Repertoire diversity was quantified as the Shannon entropy index using custom Python scripts. The unsorted, CD4+ and CD8+ repertoires were each analyzed separately, with the exception of combined analyses, where CD4+ and CD8+ sequences were merged in silico. Clonal expansion was defined as at least a 2-fold frequency increase after treatment relative to C1D1, with a pseudocount of 0.5 for undetected baseline clones. Clones with 0 or 1 copy at C1D1 were classified as singleton clones, and clones with 2 or more copies were classified as non-singleton clones. Clones expanded in unsorted samples were labelled as CD4+, CD8+ or unknown by matching protein sequences in sorted samples from the same patient. Wilcoxon tests were applied to paired samples to test diversity changes from C1D1 to C4D1. The clones in this table, taken by TCRdb from immuneACCESS, are in-frame only. Not every clone is retained; where verified, under half of the shortfall comes from an unresolved V gene, and the cause of the rest is unknown. V and J calls plus clone size are reproduced from that table; the DNA served to infer D and trimming. The sample table holds 50,000 or so clones, of which about 76% were seen once. The top ten clones comprise approximately 12% of the sample.

The entry originates in a study of PD-1 blockade in classical Hodgkin lymphoma (dated by TCRdb to about 2020). With regard to the full study: Nivolumab dosing was 3 mg/kg intravenously every 2 weeks, continuing until either disease progression or unacceptable toxicity. The study used TCR beta sequencing and CyTOF to define a peripheral blood immune signature of response to PD-1 blockade in classical Hodgkin lymphoma.

Study-level results and caveats: Lower diversity was observed in patients in whom nivolumab was started less than 1 year after ASCT, and these patients were excluded from later analyses so that confounding by immune reconstitution would be avoided. By C4D1, a significant rise was seen in CD4+ TCR diversity but not in CD8+ TCR diversity (p=0.0027 vs p=0.16), and the rise was most apparent among complete responders (p=0.02). The study was limited to a single clinical trial cohort, and causes of repertoire differences, possibly disease activity or prior therapy, remained undefined. Baseline TCR diversity was reported to be lower in newly diagnosed patients than in healthy donors and to be lower still in relapsed/refractory patients. Trial patients with a complete response had baseline diversity similar to that of newly diagnosed patients, while partial responders and progressors had significantly lower diversity.

Taken with the paper, the label for time point translates to: cycle 4 day 1 (C4D1), after more than five weeks of nivolumab. Relapse after autologous stem cell transplantation had occurred in all trial patients, and cohorts A, B and C were distinguished by prior brentuximab vedotin exposure. A total of approximately 51 patients with relapsed/refractory classical Hodgkin lymphoma made up the trial cohort, and each patient's best overall response was complete response, partial response or progressive disease. In the multi-cohort phase II CheckMate 205 trial, trial patients received single-agent nivolumab. An independent review committee assessed best overall response using the 2007 International Working Group response criteria. Trial PBMCs were obtained immediately prior to nivolumab initiation (C1D1) and on therapy at cycle 2 day 1 and cycle 4 day 1. Peripheral blood was collected in 8 mL Vacutainer Cell Preparation Tubes, from which PBMCs were isolated by centrifugation and then cryopreserved.

From the cysteine up to the phenylalanine, the CDR3 has a length of 14 residues. Only the CDR3 DNA stays, 42 bases, in frame from base 1. The CDR1 and CDR2 encoded by the germline V gene are SGHRS and YFSETQ. V drops 6 bases and J drops 1 base, leaving 12 bases in between. In this chain, TRBV5-1 is recombined with TRBJ2-3; no D gene is confidently identified. The starting material was peripheral blood mononuclear cells (PBMCs), obtained before the fourth cycle of nivolumab. The TCR originated in a human donor with classical Hodgkin lymphoma. The encoded CDR3 is CASMDGRGTDTQYF. The sequenced DNA is TGCGCCAGCATGGACGGACGGGGCACAGATACGCAGTATTTT.